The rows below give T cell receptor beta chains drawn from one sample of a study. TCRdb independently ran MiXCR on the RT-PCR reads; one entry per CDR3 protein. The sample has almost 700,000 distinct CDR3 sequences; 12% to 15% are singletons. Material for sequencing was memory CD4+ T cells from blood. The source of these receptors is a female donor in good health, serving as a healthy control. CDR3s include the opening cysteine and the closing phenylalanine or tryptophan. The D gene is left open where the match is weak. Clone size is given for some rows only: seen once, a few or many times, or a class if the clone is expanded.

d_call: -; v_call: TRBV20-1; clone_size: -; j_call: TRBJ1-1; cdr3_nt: TGCAGTGCTAGAGATCAGGCAGCTGGGGCTTTCTTT; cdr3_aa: CSARDQAAGAFF
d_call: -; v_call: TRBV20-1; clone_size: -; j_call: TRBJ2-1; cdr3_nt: TGCAGTGCCCCGGAGGCGACTAGATCCTACAATGAGCAGTTCTTC; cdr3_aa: CSAPEATRSYNEQFF
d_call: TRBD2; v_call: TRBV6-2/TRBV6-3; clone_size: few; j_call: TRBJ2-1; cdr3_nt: TGTGCCAGCAGCGGAGTTAGCGGGGGGGCCAATGAGCAGTTCTTC; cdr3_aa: CASSGVSGGANEQFF
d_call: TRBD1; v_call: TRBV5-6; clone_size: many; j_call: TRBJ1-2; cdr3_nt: TGTGCCAGCAGCCTTATCCCAGGAGGGGGCTCCGGGGTTGGCTATGGCTACACCTTC; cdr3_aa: CASSLIPGGGSGVGYGYTF
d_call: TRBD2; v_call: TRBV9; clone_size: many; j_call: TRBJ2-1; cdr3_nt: TGTGCCAGCAGCGTCGCGGGACTAGCGGAACACAATGAGCAGTTCTTC; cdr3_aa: CASSVAGLAEHNEQFF
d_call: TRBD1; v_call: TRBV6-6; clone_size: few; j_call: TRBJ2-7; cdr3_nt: TGTGCCAGCAGTTCCCCCGGGACAGGTTCCCACTACGAGCAGTACTTC; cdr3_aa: CASSSPGTGSHYEQYF
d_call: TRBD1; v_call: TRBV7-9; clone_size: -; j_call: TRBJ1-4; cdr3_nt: TGTGCCAGCAGACGAGCCGGGACAGGGCATGAAAAACTGTTTTTT; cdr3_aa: CASRRAGTGHEKLFF
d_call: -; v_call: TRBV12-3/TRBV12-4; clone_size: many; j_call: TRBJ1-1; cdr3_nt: TGTGCCAGCAGCCGAACATGGACTGAAGCTTTCTTT; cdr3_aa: CASSRTWTEAFF
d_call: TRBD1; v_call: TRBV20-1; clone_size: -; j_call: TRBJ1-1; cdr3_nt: TGCAGTGCTAGGTCTACAGGGGGAAGGGCCCCTGAAGCTTTCTTT; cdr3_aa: CSARSTGGRAPEAFF
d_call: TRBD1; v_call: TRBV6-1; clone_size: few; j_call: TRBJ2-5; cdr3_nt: TGTGCCAGCAGTCCTGCGATATCGGGACAGTCGTACCAAGAGACCCAGTACTTC; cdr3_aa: CASSPAISGQSYQETQYF
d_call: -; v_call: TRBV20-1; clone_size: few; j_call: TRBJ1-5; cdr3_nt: TGCAGTGCTCAGGTTCCTTACGATCAGCCCCAGCATTTT; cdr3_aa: CSAQVPYDQPQHF
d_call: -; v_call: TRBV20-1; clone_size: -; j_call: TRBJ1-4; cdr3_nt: TGCAGTGCTAGAGTTGGGGGGGCAACTAATGAAAAACTGTTTTTT; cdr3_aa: CSARVGGATNEKLFF
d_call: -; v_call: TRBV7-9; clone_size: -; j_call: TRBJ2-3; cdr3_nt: TGTGCCAGCAGCCCGCTAAGGGACTCATGGCAGTATTTT; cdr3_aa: CASSPLRDSWQYF
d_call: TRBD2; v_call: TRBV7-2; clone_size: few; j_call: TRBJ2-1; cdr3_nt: TGTGCCAGCAACCCTAGCGGGACCCGGACCAATGAGCAGTTCTTC; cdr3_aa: CASNPSGTRTNEQFF
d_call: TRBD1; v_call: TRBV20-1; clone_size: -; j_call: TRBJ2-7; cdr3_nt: TGCAGTGCTAGTGTTGGACAGGGCCACTACGAGCAGTACTTC; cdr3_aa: CSASVGQGHYEQYF
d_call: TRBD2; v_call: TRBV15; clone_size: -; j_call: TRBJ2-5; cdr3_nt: TGTGCCACCAGCATGGGAGGCGGGAGGGAGACCCAGTACTTC; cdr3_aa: CATSMGGGRETQYF
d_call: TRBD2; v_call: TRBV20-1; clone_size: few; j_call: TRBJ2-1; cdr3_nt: TGCAGTGCTTGGGGACTAGCATCCAATGAGCAGTTCTTC; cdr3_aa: CSAWGLASNEQFF
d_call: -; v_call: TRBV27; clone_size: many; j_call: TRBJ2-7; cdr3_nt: TGTGCCAGCAGCTACCCCTTATGGCAGTACTTC; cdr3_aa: CASSYPLWQYF
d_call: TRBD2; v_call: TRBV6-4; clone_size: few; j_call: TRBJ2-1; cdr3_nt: TGTGCCAGCTCGCGGGAGGGCCGGGTTGATGAGCAGTTCTTC; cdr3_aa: CASSREGRVDEQFF
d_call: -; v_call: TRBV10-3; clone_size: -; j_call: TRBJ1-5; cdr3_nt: TGTGCCATCAGTGAAATTTTAGGGGGGAATCAGCCCCAGCATTTT; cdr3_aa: CAISEILGGNQPQHF
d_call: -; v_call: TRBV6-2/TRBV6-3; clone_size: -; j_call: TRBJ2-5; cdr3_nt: TGTGCCAGCAGTTACCTGCTAGAAGAGACCCAGTACTTC; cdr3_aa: CASSYLLEETQYF
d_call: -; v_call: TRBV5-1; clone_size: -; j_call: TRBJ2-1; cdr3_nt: TGCGCCAGCAGCTTGGCCCTACGGGCTTACAATGAGCAGTTCTTC; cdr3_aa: CASSLALRAYNEQFF
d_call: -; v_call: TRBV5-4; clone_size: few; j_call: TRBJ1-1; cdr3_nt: TGTGCCAGCAGCTTGCCCTTAGGCGGGAACACTGAAGCTTTCTTT; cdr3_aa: CASSLPLGGNTEAFF
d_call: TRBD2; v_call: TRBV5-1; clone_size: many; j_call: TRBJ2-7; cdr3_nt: TGCGCCAGCAGCTCCGGGAGGGAGAAACTCTACGAGCAGTACTTC; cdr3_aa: CASSSGREKLYEQYF
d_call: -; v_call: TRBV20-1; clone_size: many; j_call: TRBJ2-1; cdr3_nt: TGCAGTATTCCAGGTTTTGTGGTTTCGGCCTACAATGAGCAGTTCTTC; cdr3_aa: CSIPGFVVSAYNEQFF
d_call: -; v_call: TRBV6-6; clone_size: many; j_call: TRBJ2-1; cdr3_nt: TGTGCCAGCAGTTACTCGGCAGCTTGGAACAATGAGCAGTTCTTC; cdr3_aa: CASSYSAAWNNEQFF
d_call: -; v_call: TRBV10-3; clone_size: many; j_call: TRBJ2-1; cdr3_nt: TGTGCCATCAGACAGGGACATGAGCAGTTCTTC; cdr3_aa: CAIRQGHEQFF
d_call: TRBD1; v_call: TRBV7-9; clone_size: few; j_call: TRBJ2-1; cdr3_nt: TGTGCCAGCAGCTCAACGACAGGGGGCGCGGGATTTGAGCAGTTCTTC; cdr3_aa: CASSSTTGGAGFEQFF
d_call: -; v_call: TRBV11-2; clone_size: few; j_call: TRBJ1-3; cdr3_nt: TGTGCCAGCAGCTTAGTGCCGGGGACTGGAAACACCATATATTTT; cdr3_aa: CASSLVPGTGNTIYF
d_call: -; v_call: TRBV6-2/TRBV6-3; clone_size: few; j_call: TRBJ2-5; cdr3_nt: TGTGCCAGCACCGAGACTTTAAGAGAGACCCAGTACTTC; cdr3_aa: CASTETLRETQYF
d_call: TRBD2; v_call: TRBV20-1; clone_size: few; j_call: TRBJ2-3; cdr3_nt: TGCAGTGCTAGAGGAGGACTAGCGGGGGAGTACCTCACAGATACGCAGTATTTT; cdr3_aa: CSARGGLAGEYLTDTQYF
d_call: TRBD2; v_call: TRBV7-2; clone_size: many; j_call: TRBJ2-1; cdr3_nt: TGTGCCAGCAGCCCACGACTAGCGGGCCGCAATGAGCAGTTCTTC; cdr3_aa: CASSPRLAGRNEQFF
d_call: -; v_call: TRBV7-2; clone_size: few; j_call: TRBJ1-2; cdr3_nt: TGTGCCAGCAGCTGGGAGCAGGACACGGGTGGCTACACCTTC; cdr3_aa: CASSWEQDTGGYTF
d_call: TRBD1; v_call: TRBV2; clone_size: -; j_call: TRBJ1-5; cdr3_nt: TGTGCCAGCAGTGAGGCGGGACAGGGCATTGGGCCCCAGCATTTT; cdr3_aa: CASSEAGQGIGPQHF
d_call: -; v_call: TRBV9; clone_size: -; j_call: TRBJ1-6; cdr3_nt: TGTGCCAGCAAGCAGGGCGAAATGGTTTCACCCCTCCACTTT; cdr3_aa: CASKQGEMVSPLHF
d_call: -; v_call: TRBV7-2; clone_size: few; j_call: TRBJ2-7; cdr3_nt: TGTGCCAGCAGCTTATCTCTCCGGAACGAGCAGTACTTC; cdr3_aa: CASSLSLRNEQYF
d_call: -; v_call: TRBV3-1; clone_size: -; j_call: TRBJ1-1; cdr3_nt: TGTGCCAGCAGCCAAGTTTTGTATGACACTGAAGCTTTCTTT; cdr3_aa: CASSQVLYDTEAFF
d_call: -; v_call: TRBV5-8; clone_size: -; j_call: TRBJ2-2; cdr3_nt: TGTGCCAGCAGCCCCCCCGGGGGACAGGGGGAGCTGTTTTTT; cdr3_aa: CASSPPGGQGELFF
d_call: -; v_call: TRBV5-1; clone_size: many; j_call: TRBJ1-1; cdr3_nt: TGCGCCAGCAGCGGGGACTGGAACACTGAAGCTTTCTTT; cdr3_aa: CASSGDWNTEAFF
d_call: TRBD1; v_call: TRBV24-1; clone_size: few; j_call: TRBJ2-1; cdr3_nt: TGTGCCACCAGTGGGAAGGGACAGGGCGCGGAAAATGAGCAGTTCTTC; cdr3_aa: CATSGKGQGAENEQFF
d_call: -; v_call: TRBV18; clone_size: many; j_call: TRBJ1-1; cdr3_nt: TGTGCCAGCTCCCCTCGACAGGACAGCGAAGATGAAGCTTTCTTT; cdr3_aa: CASSPRQDSEDEAFF
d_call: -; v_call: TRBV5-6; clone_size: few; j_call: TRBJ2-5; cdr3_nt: TGTGCCAGCAGCTTGGTAGGGGTAGAGACCCAGTACTTC; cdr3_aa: CASSLVGVETQYF
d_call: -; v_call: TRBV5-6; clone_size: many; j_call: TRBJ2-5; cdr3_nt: TGTGCCAGCAGCTTGATGGAGACCCAGTACTTC; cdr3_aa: CASSLMETQYF
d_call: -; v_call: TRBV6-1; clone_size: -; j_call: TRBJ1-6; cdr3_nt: TGTGCCAGCAGTGTGGACACTAATAATTCACCCCTCCACTTT; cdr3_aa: CASSVDTNNSPLHF
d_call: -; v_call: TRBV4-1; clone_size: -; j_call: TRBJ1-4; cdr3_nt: TGCGCCAGCAGCCGTTGGGGAGGGCAAAAACTGTTTTTT; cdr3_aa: CASSRWGGQKLFF
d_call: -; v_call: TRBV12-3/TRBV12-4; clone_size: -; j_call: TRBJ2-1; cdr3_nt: TGTGCCAGCAGTTTAATAGCGGTTGAGCAGTTCTTC; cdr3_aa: CASSLIAVEQFF
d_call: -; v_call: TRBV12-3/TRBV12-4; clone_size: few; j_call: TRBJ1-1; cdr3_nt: TGTGCCAGCAGCACCTCGTGGACTGAAGCTTTCTTT; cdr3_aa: CASSTSWTEAFF
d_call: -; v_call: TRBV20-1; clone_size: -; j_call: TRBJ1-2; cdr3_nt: TGCAGTGCAGACCTAACGGGGTACTATGGCTACACCTTC; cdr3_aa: CSADLTGYYGYTF
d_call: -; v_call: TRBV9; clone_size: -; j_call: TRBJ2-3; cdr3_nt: TGTGCCAGCAGCGTATCGGCGGGGCTCACCACAGATACGCAGTATTTT; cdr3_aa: CASSVSAGLTTDTQYF